The 21 T cell receptor beta chains listed next were all sequenced from one sample in a study of shared clonotypes between healthy human individuals. Using immunoSEQ multiplex PCR, the repertoire was profiled, and TCRdb retains in-frame clones only, with some absent. The repertoire consists of fewer than 3 million clones, with roughly 92% occurring once and the leading ten covering roughly 0.34%. The sequenced sample consisted of naive CD4+ T cells from PBMCs. Subset given: CD45RA+ positively selected. The origin of the receptors is a man between 18 and 29 years old in good health. Some clones in this sample may be carry-over from other donors' samples.

The genes are TRBV10-3 and TRBJ2-7, with TRBD2 as a possible D gene (6 bases). The CDR3 consists of 12 residues. Germline loops: CDR1 ENHRY, CDR2 SYGVKD. Trimming took 8 bases from V and 2 from J, leaving 10 bases between them. The CDR3 sequence is CAIAGRAYEQYF. The CDR3 DNA sequence: TGTGCCATCGCCGGGAGAGCCTACGAGCAGTACTTC.

Remarks on this clone: This may come from a read error, since a much larger clone is one base off. The rearrangement uses TRBV27 and TRBJ1-1; possible D gene TRBD1, 5 bases. V lost 7 bases and J 4 bases, leaving 19 bases between the germline ends. This CDR3 contains 15 residues. Germline V gene data show CDR1 as MNHEY and CDR2 as SMNVEV (reference sequence). As DNA, the CDR3 is TGTGCCAGCAATTTGGGGGGGGTAAGTGGCACTGAAGCTTTCTTT. This translates into CASNLGGVSGTEAFF.

Details on this clone: Other DNA sequences in the sample encode the same CDR3. The gene calls are TRBV30 and TRBJ2-7, with 7 bases fitting TRBD1. CDR3 length equals 13 residues. The junction had 4 bases not matched to a gene; V was cut back by 1 base and J by 4 bases. In germline, CDR1 is GTSNPN, CDR2 SVGIG (reference sequence). CDR3 sequence (DNA): TGTGCCTGGAGTGCGGCAGGGGGATACGAGCAGTACTTC. Protein product: CAWSAAGGYEQYF.

V gene TRBV10-3 combines with J gene TRBJ2-5; D may correspond to TRBD1 or TRBD2 (5 bases each). Germline V gives CDR1 ENHRY, CDR2 SYGVKD. There are 14 residues in the CDR3. V was pared by 3 bases and J by 1 base, with 9 bases between. The chain's CDR3 is CAISETGPQETQYF. The CDR3 coding sequence is TGTGCCATCAGTGAAACGGGACCCCAAGAGACCCAGTACTTC.

Note on this clone: The sample has other DNA sequences that encode this CDR3 too. The chain has TRBV5-1 and TRBJ2-7; D may be TRBD1 (5 bases). The CDR3 length is 12 residues. V gave up 1 base and J gave up 6 bases, with 8 bases separating them. Germline CDR1 SGHRS, CDR2 YFSETQ. The CDR3 DNA follows: TGCGCCAGCAGCTTGACAGGTTCCGAGCAGTACTTC. It encodes CASSLTGSEQYF.

This clone has just one count. The V gene is TRBV9, the J gene TRBJ1-1; D is unresolved. There are 15 residues in the CDR3. The V end lost 0 bases, the J end lost 5 bases, and 14 bases lay between the germline ends. Germline V lookup: CDR1 SGDLS, CDR2 YYNGEE. CDR3 bases: TGTGCCAGCAGCGTAGCTCCCCACTCGGGGACTGAAGCTTTCTTT. Amino acid sequence: CASSVAPHSGTEAFF.

The table lists this clone with a count of one. The chain has TRBV28 and TRBJ1-3; D unresolved. Trimming took off 4 bases at V and 5 bases at J, with 3 bases between the two ends. The CDR3 runs 11 residues. Germline CDR1 and CDR2: MDHEN and SYDVKM. CDR3: CASSYRNTIYF. The CDR3 DNA sequence: TGTGCCAGCAGTTACAGAAACACCATATATTTT.

CDR3 in amino acids: CSASTSEKQFF. The CDR3 DNA reads as TGCAGTGCTAGTACTAGCGAGAAGCAGTTCTTC. This chain connects TRBV20-1 to TRBJ2-1, with 7 bases identical to TRBD2. Looked up from germline, CDR1 is DFQATT and CDR2 is SNEGSKA (reference sequence). With V trimmed by 3 bases and J by 11 bases, 4 bases remained unmatched. The length of the CDR3 is 11 residues.

The rearrangement joins TRBV5-3 to TRBJ2-7; a possible D gene is TRBD2 (5 bases). TRBV5-3 is an ORF, and what it does is uncertain. V was shortened by 4 bases and J by 3 bases, with 17 bases between the two germline ends. The CDR3 has 15 amino acids. CDR3 in amino acids: CARSRPWRPYYEQYF. CDR3 nucleotides: TGTGCCAGAAGCCGCCCCTGGAGGCCATACTACGAGCAGTACTTC.

This chain joins TRBV7-3 and TRBJ1-2; 11 nucleotides align to TRBD1. The germline CDR1 and CDR2 sequences are SGHTA and FQGTGA. The trim removed 8 bases at V and 4 bases at J, leaving 0 bases unmatched. The CDR3 consists of 12 residues. CDR3: CASGTGGYGYTF. In DNA form, the CDR3 reads TGTGCCAGCGGGACAGGGGGCTATGGCTACACCTTC.

DNA for the CDR3: TGTGCCAGCAGATCGACTCCACAGCCCGGGGAGCAGTACTTC. It yields the protein CASRSTPQPGEQYF. The chain has TRBV2 and TRBJ2-7; D is undetermined. The CDR3 spans 14 residues. Trimming cost V 6 bases and J 7 bases, with 19 bases left between them. Germline lookup yields CDR1 SNHLY and CDR2 FYNNEI.

About this clone itself: Other DNA sequences within the sample encode an identical CDR3. The chain links TRBV9 to TRBJ2-3; D may be TRBD2 (5 bases). V was clipped by 0 bases and J by 1 base, with 6 bases between them. Germline V CDR1 and CDR2: SGDLS, YYNGEE. This CDR3 is 14 amino acids long. The CDR3 sequence is CASSVGGRTDTQYF. The CDR3 bases are TGTGCCAGCAGCGTAGGAGGGCGCACAGATACGCAGTATTTT.

V and J are TRBV6-1 and TRBJ2-1; D is ambiguous. CDR1 is MNHNS, CDR2 SASEGT, per germline. This CDR3 is 12 amino acids long. The V gene lost 5 bases and the J gene lost 5 bases, with 7 bases spanning the gap. In DNA form, the CDR3 reads TGTGCCAGCAGTATAGTTAACAATGAGCAGTTCTTC. It specifies CASSIVNNEQFF.

The chain employs TRBV7-2 and TRBJ2-7, with D possibly TRBD2 on 6 matching bases. V shed 5 bases and J shed 3 bases, with 17 bases lying between them. The CDR3 sequence is 15 residues long. Germline assignment: CDR1 SGHTA and CDR2 FQGNSA. The CDR3 spells CASSPGGSGYYEQYF. CDR3 DNA: TGTGCCAGCAGCCCCGGTGGTAGCGGATACTACGAGCAGTACTTC.

V and J are TRBV7-3 and TRBJ2-1; TRBD2 aligns across 9 bases. This CDR3 is built from 16 residues. In germline, CDR1 is SGHTA, CDR2 FQGTGA. V shed 1 base, J shed 6 bases, and the junction held 7 bases outside the gene matches. CDR3 in amino acids: CASSLSSGSGLNEQFF. The CDR3 DNA reads as TGTGCCAGCAGCTTAAGTAGCGGGAGTGGGCTCAATGAGCAGTTCTTC.

This chain's CDR3 is CASTQGDRPQHF. DNA of the CDR3: TGTGCCAGCACCCAAGGGGACAGGCCCCAGCATTTT. The chain recombines TRBV6-5 with TRBJ1-5, with 7 bases that match TRBD1. V lost 7 bases to trimming and J lost 9 bases; unmatched junction nucleotides: 6. The CDR3 contains 12 residues. Germline V gene lookup returns CDR1 MNHEY and CDR2 SVGAGI.

This clone was found once. This chain joins TRBV5-1 and TRBJ1-1; D possibly corresponds to TRBD1 (6 bases). The CDR3 extends over 14 amino acids. Germline V gene lookup returns CDR1 SGHRS and CDR2 YFSETQ. V was clipped by 0 bases and J by 8 bases, with 14 bases between them. The CDR3 nucleotides read TGCGCCAGCAGCTTGGGAGTCAGGGGTACGGAAGCTTTCTTT. This codes for CASSLGVRGTEAFF.

This chain joins TRBV5-1 and TRBJ1-1; 8 bases map to TRBD1. The CDR3 spans 14 residues. The germline V gene has CDR1 SGHRS and CDR2 YFSETQ. Unmatched junction bases numbered 5, after V lost 5 bases and J lost 2 bases. As DNA, the CDR3 is TGCGCCAGCAGACCCGGACAGGGAAACACTGAAGCTTTCTTT. Protein sequence: CASRPGQGNTEAFF.

About this clone itself: The sample has other DNA sequences that encode this CDR3 too. The chain recombines TRBV18 with TRBJ2-1; 9 nucleotides line up with TRBD1. Germline loops: CDR1 KGHSH, CDR2 LQKENI. With V trimmed by 3 bases and J by 4 bases, 4 bases remained unmatched. The CDR3 is made up of 15 amino acids. DNA of the CDR3: TGTGCCAGCTCACCCCCGGGACAGGGATACAATGAGCAGTTCTTC. The encoded protein is CASSPPGQGYNEQFF.

The CDR3 here is CASRGDRKETQYF. Written as DNA, the CDR3 is TGTGCCAGCAGAGGGGACCGTAAAGAGACCCAGTACTTC. V usage is TRBV2 and J usage is TRBJ2-5, with D possibly being TRBD1 or TRBD2 (5 bases each). The V end was cut by 6 bases, the J end by 3 bases, with 11 bases between. The length of the CDR3 is 13 residues. Germline V lookup: CDR1 SNHLY, CDR2 FYNNEI.

Note on this clone: Other nucleotide sequences in the sample specify the same CDR3. The chain is built from TRBV29-1 and TRBJ1-4; 9 bases are shared with TRBD1. The CDR3 runs 12 residues. The J segment lost 6 bases and the V segment lost 6 bases, leaving 2 bases of the junction unmatched. The germline V gene has CDR1 SQVTM and CDR2 ANQGSEA. The CDR3 DNA sequence: TGCAGCGTACAGGGGGCTGATGAAAAACTGTTTTTT. It codes for CSVQGADEKLFF.